The next 13 T cell receptor beta chains were all read from a single sample in a study of T cell clones after liver transplantation. This table comes from immunoSEQ multiplex PCR, and its TCRdb copy is limited to in-frame clones, with some not included. The table lists tens of thousands of clones, over 55% of them singletons. The source was CD4+ T cells from blood, collected before liver transplant. Source of these receptors: a human donor who received a liver transplant.

This clone was picked up one time. The rearrangement uses TRBV18 and TRBJ2-3, with TRBD2 identical over 11 bases. The CDR3 totals 15 residues. J gave up 2 bases and V 6 bases, and 4 bases lay outside the gene matches. Germline CDR1 reads KGHSH; CDR2 reads LQKENI. The CDR3: CASSQTSGDTDTQYF. In DNA, the CDR3 is TGTGCCAGCTCCCAGACTAGCGGGGACACAGATACGCAGTATTTT.

V usage is TRBV7-9 and J usage is TRBJ2-1; 11 nucleotides agree with TRBD2. CDR3 size: 15 residues. The germline CDR1 and CDR2 sequences are SEHNR and FQNEAQ (reference sequence). V dropped 4 bases and J dropped 5; count of bases not matched to a gene: 4. This CDR3 reads CASSWRLAGHNEQFF. The CDR3 region has the DNA TGTGCCAGCAGCTGGCGACTAGCGGGGCACAATGAGCAGTTCTTC. Looking up the rest from reference TRBV7-9 and TRBJ2-1 gives the full variable domain: DTGVSQNPRHKITKRGQNVTFRCDPISEHNRLYWYRQTLGQGPEFLTYFQNEAQLEKSRLLSDRFSAERPKGSFSTLEIQRTEQGDSAMYLCASSWRLAGHNEQFFGPGTRLTVL.

This clone has only a few counts. The V gene is TRBV19, the J gene TRBJ1-5; 10 bases agree with TRBD1. The germline gives CDR1 LNHDA, CDR2 SQIVND (reference sequence). With V trimmed by 7 bases and J by 4 bases, 10 bases remained unmatched. There are 16 residues in the CDR3. CDR3 nucleotides: TGTGCCAGTATAAAGGGGACAGGGGTGACGAATCAGCCCCAGCATTTT. This encodes CASIKGTGVTNQPQHF.

The chain is built from TRBV30 and TRBJ2-7, with 7 bases aligning to TRBD2. V dropped 3 bases and J dropped 0; count of bases not matched to a gene: 8. The germline V gene has CDR1 GTSNPN and CDR2 SVGIG (reference sequence). There are 15 residues in the CDR3. CDR3 DNA: TGTGCCTGGAGCGACCGGGGGGATTACTCCTACGAGCAGTACTTC. Translated: CAWSDRGDYSYEQYF. The whole variable domain, remainder taken from reference TRBV30 and TRBJ2-7, is SQTIHQWPATLVQPVGSPLSLECTVEGTSNPNLYWYRQAAGRGLQLLFYSVGIGQISSEVPQNLSASRPQDRQFILSSKKLLLSDSGFYLCAWSDRGDYSYEQYFGPGTRLTVT.

V gene TRBV11-1 combines with J gene TRBJ1-1; D possibly corresponds to TRBD1 (5 bases). The CDR3 consists of 14 residues. The germline V gene has CDR1 SGHAT and CDR2 FQDESV (reference sequence). V was cut by 2 bases and J by 1 base, with 8 bases left in between. CDR3 protein: CASSLRGGNTEAFF. The DNA for the CDR3 is TGTGCCAGCAGCTTAAGGGGAGGGAACACTGAAGCTTTCTTT.

This chain uses TRBV11-2 with TRBJ1-4; TRBD1 agrees at 8 bases. V lost 1 base to trimming and J lost 4 bases; unmatched junction nucleotides: 11. The CDR3 is 18 residues long. Germline V gives CDR1 SGHAT, CDR2 FQNNGV. For the CDR3, the DNA is TGTGCCAGCAGCTTAGTCGGGACAGGATGGGGGGATAATGAAAAACTGTTTTTT. It encodes CASSLVGTGWGDNEKLFF.

V gene TRBV7-2 combines with J gene TRBJ2-2; 7 bases agree with TRBD1. This CDR3 region has 16 residues. Per germline, CDR1 SGHTA and CDR2 FQGNSA. The V gene end was trimmed by 1 base and the J gene end by 2 bases; junction bases not matched to a gene: 4. In DNA form, the CDR3 reads TGTGCCAGCAGCTTAGAAGGGACAGTTAACACCGGGGAGCTGTTTTTT. Translation: CASSLEGTVNTGELFF.

The chain links TRBV21-1 to TRBJ1-2; TRBD1 is the table's D call, not checked against the DNA. TRBV21-1 represents a pseudogene. The CDR3 is 13 residues long. CDR3 in amino acids: CASRDRLNYGYTF. CDR3 sequence (DNA): TGTGCCAGCCGGGACAGACTTAACTATGGCTACACCTTC.

The chain uses TRBV6-5 and TRBJ1-2; TRBD1 aligns across 11 bases. There are 15 residues in the CDR3. The V gene's germline CDR1 is MNHEY and CDR2 SVGAGI. Losses at the gene ends were 0 bases for V and 7 bases for J; bases not matched to a gene: 4. Here the CDR3 DNA reads TGTGCCAGCAGTTACTCTCGGACAGGGGGCGTTGGCTACACCTTC. Amino acids: CASSYSRTGGVGYTF.

This clone appeared a single time. The gene calls are TRBV6-5 and TRBJ1-4, with D possibly TRBD1 on 5 matching bases. Germline V CDR1 and CDR2: MNHEY, SVGAGI. Deletions cut 0 bases from V and 5 bases from J, with 10 bases between. The CDR3 is 15 amino acids. CDR3 nucleotide sequence: TGTGCCAGCAGTTACTCAGGGACTATAAATGAAAAACTGTTTTTT. The encoded protein is CASSYSGTINEKLFF.

This clone was detected once. The chain has TRBV27 and TRBJ2-6; D call uncertain. This CDR3 is built from 15 residues. The germline gives CDR1 MNHEY, CDR2 SMNVEV (reference sequence). Trimming took off 6 bases at V and 0 bases at J, with 9 bases between the two ends. In DNA form, the CDR3 reads TGTGCCAGCAGACCGACAAACTCTGGGGCCAACGTCCTGACTTTC. Translated, it gives CASRPTNSGANVLTF.

The genes are TRBV6-1 and TRBJ2-7, with TRBD1 as a possible D gene (5 bases). CDR1 is MNHNS and CDR2 is SASEGT in the germline V gene. The V end lost 4 bases, the J end lost 3 bases, and 10 bases lay between the germline ends. The CDR3 contains 13 residues. Here the CDR3 reads CASSGQPNYEQYF. For the CDR3, the DNA is TGTGCCAGCAGTGGACAGCCGAACTACGAGCAGTACTTC.

This clone was recorded once. CDR3 amino acids: CASSLWRSSYEQYF. As DNA, the CDR3 is TGTGCCAGCAGTTTGTGGAGGAGCTCCTACGAGCAGTACTTC. The chain uses TRBV28 and TRBJ2-7, with D possibly TRBD2 on 5 matching bases. The germline gives CDR1 MDHEN, CDR2 SYDVKM. V lost 3 bases to trimming and J lost 0 bases, with 9 bases between them. The CDR3 runs to 14 residues.